This TCR beta chain was sequenced for a study of blood T cell repertoires in COVID-19 (dated by TCRdb to 2019 to 2021). Notes on the research overall: Samples from collaborators originated in the United States, Italy and Spain and spanned both the acute and convalescent phases of COVID-19. Samples came from the ongoing ImmuneRACE study (first 160 participants) plus 1,254 subjects from 6 global collaborators. Subjects who had been exposed to COVID-19, were actively infected with it, or had recovered from it provided the deeply sampled blood TCRbeta repertoires that made up the dataset. A freely available public database, intended as a resource for researchers studying the immune response to SARS-CoV-2, is where the repertoires were released. The material from the prospective study consisted of cDNA or gDNA derived from T cells, B-cell-depleted T cells, or PBMCs. Nearly every sample came with metadata listing a de-identified subject ID, COVID-19 status, age in years and sex. Where HLA class I and class II types were available, the types were taken from metadata supplied by the sample provider, not from assay-based typing. The research as a whole found: The amount of clinical and demographic metadata varied by source and participant and was provided uncurated.

The trim is 0 bases for V and 0 bases for J, with a gap of 9 bases between the germline ends. The CDR3 spans 17 residues, from the cysteine through the phenylalanine. Only the CDR3 DNA stays, 51 bases, in frame from base 1. From the germline V gene (reference sequence), CDR1 is LGHDT and CDR2 is YNNKEL. TCRbeta CDR3 regions were amplified from genomic DNA by means of the immunoSEQ Assay, a bias-controlled multiplex PCR. For the original study's pipeline: Within the assay, amplification of reference gene primers was used to estimate how many nucleated cells each sample contained. To quantify the absolute abundance of each unique TCRbeta CDR3 rearrangement, sequence reads were collapsed and filtered. Productive Simpson clonality was computed per sample as the square root of Simpson's diversity index over productive rearrangements. TCRdb retrieved this table from immuneACCESS and kept in-frame rearrangements only. Not all clones are present; in checked studies, unresolved V genes account for under half, and no reason is known for the remainder. V and J calls and clone size are those listed in that table; D and trimming were worked out from the DNA. The sample includes approximately 190,000 clones, with roughly 80% observed a single time. 7.8% of the sample is in the top ten clones.

In Seattle, one collaborating source enrolled patients while the infection was active and tracked those patients longitudinally over the course of disease. The collaborating institutions used their own protocols to collect whole blood in K2EDTA tubes. For TCRbeta analysis, collaborators shipped samples as frozen whole blood, isolated PBMCs, or DNA extracted from either of those sample types. With regard to this clone: No antigen is known for it. No qualities accompany the bases; no much larger clone lies one base away.

Sequenced: peripheral blood. The chain joins TRBV3-1 (or the pseudogene TRBV3-2) to TRBJ1-6, with no D gene named confidently. The TCR sequence derives from a woman aged 55-69 years with COVID-19, enrolled during active disease. The bases read TGTGCCAGCAGCCAAGATTTCCGACACTCCTATAATTCACCCCTCCACTTT. It translates as CASSQDFRHSYNSPLHF.